This is a list of T cell receptor beta chains from one sample in a study of blood T cell repertoires in COVID-19. Using immunoSEQ multiplex PCR, the repertoire was profiled, and TCRdb retains in-frame clones only, with some absent. The sample holds about 140,000 clones, around 81% seen once. The material sequenced was peripheral blood. The receptors were sampled from a woman in her sixties with acute or convalescent COVID-19. Each CDR3 is given with its conserved first and last residue. A D gene is named only where the DNA matches it firmly. Size is stated for part of the rows, as once, few or many counts, or as a class when the clone is expanded.

J gene,clone size,D gene,CDR3 length,V gene,CDR3 DNA,CDR3 protein
TRBJ2-5,NA,TRBD2,17,TRBV28,TGTGCCAGCAGTTTATCACCGGGGTTAGCGGGATCGGGGACCCAGTACTTC,CASSLSPGLAGSGTQYF
TRBJ1-4,NA,NA,15,TRBV19,TGTGCCAGTAGTATGGGCCGTACAACTAATGAAAAACTGTTTTTT,CASSMGRTTNEKLFF
TRBJ1-3,few,NA,14,TRBV6-5,TGTGCCAGCCACGGGAGCCTCTCTGGAAACACCATATATTTT,CASHGSLSGNTIYF
TRBJ1-3,NA,TRBD1,15,TRBV6-5,TGTGCCAGCAGTTACGGCAGGGGGTCTGGAAACACCATATATTTT,CASSYGRGSGNTIYF
TRBJ1-4,NA,NA,15,TRBV27,TGTGCCAGCGGCCAAATCGGGACATATAATGAAAAACTGTTTTTT,CASGQIGTYNEKLFF
TRBJ2-7,NA,TRBD2,15,TRBV28,TGTGCCAGCAGTATCCAAGCGGGAGCCGCAGACGAGCAGTACTTC,CASSIQAGAADEQYF
TRBJ2-1,NA,TRBD1,16,TRBV27,TGTGCCAGTAGTTATGACCGGGACAGATTTAACAATGAGCAGTTCTTC,CASSYDRDRFNNEQFF
TRBJ1-2,NA,TRBD1,13,TRBV30,TGTGCCTGGTTGACAGGGGGCGACTATGGCTACACCTTC,CAWLTGGDYGYTF
TRBJ2-3,NA,TRBD1,15,TRBV27,TGTGCCAGCAGTCCGCACCCGGGACAGGGTGATACGCAGTATTTT,CASSPHPGQGDTQYF
TRBJ2-1,NA,NA,16,TRBV4-1,TGCGCCAGCAGCCGCCCCCTTGGTGAGACAAACAATGAGCAGTTCTTC,CASSRPLGETNNEQFF
TRBJ2-7,NA,NA,16,TRBV7-2,TGTGCCAGCAGATGGCTGGAGGGCAGGAGGCCCTACGAGCAGTACTTC,CASRWLEGRRPYEQYF
TRBJ2-7,few,TRBD2,14,TRBV11-1,TGTGCCAGCAGGCGGACTAGCGGGAGTGGGGAGCAGTACTTC,CASRRTSGSGEQYF
TRBJ2-1,NA,TRBD2,15,TRBV6-5,TGTGCCAGCAAAGAGTTGGCGGGAGGGCTCGCTGAGCAGTTCTTC,CASKELAGGLAEQFF
TRBJ2-4,NA,NA,16,TRBV21-1,TGTGCCAGCAGCAAAGGACAGGGCGCCGCCAAAAACATTCAGTACTTC,CASSKGQGAAKNIQYF
TRBJ1-3,NA,NA,15,TRBV5-1,TGCGCCAGCAGTAATCTAGAACGCCCTGGAAACACCATATATTTT,CASSNLERPGNTIYF
TRBJ2-5,NA,NA,11,TRBV18,TGTGCCAGCTCACAGGGGGAGACCCAGTACTTC,CASSQGETQYF
TRBJ2-3,NA,NA,16,TRBV11-3,TGTGCCAGCAGCTTAGTAGGGGCGGTGGGCACAGATACGCAGTATTTT,CASSLVGAVGTDTQYF